These 13 T cell receptor beta chains originate from one sample sequenced in a study of blood T cells in healthy people across ages. It was with a sample-barcoded 5' primer and a J-beta primer mix that a second PCR of about 6 to 12 cycles was run. In TCRdb, the 5' RACE reads were re-called with MiXCR into one record per CDR3 protein. The table records more than 1 million distinct CDR3 sequences, 45% of them present only once. The sample comprised blood. The origin of the receptors is a woman in her fifties or sixties in good health.

J is TRBJ1-3 and V is TRBV7-8; D gene ambiguous. This CDR3 comprises 16 residues. The germline V and J ends were trimmed by 4 bases and 0 bases, with 13 bases remaining between them. The germline V gene encodes CDR1 SGHVS and CDR2 FQNEAQ. CDR3 sequence reads: CASSWKTSNSGNTIYF. The CDR3 DNA reads TGTGCCAGCAGCTGGAAGACCTCTAACTCTGGAAACACCATATATTTT.

V gene TRBV6-5 combines with J gene TRBJ2-7; 7 nucleotides match TRBD1. V gave up 7 bases and J gave up 2 bases; unmatched junction bases: 11. Germline V gives CDR1 MNHEY, CDR2 SVGAGI. The CDR3 runs 15 residues. Here the CDR3 reads CASTIQGTSTYEQYF. The CDR3 DNA follows: TGTGCCAGCACCATACAGGGGACATCCACCTACGAGCAGTACTTC.

The J gene is TRBJ2-4, the V gene TRBV19; the match to TRBD1 covers 8 bases. The better agreement between TRBJ2-7 and the DNA end casts doubt on the J call. Germline CDR1 and CDR2: LNHDA and SQIVND (reference sequence). The CDR3 covers 15 residues. The CDR3 nucleotides are TGTGCCAGTAGATCGGACAGGGACCTTTCCTACGAGCAGTACTTC. Protein: CASRSDRDLSYEQYF.

In its sample, this clonotype was seen many times. CDR3 coding DNA: TGTGCCAGCACCCAGTCAGGGACTAAAGCGTCCTACAATGAGCAGTTCTTC. It encodes CASTQSGTKASYNEQFF. V is TRBV28 and J is TRBJ2-1; 7 bases match TRBD2. Looked up from germline, CDR1 is MDHEN and CDR2 is SYDVKM. CDR3 length equals 17 residues. V was clipped by 7 bases and J by 1 base; unmatched bases: 13.

There are a few counts of this clonotype. The chain recombines TRBV7-2 with TRBJ2-1; 11 nucleotides match TRBD2. The CDR3 consists of 19 residues. Trimming at V came to 8 bases and at J to 7 bases, leaving 22 bases not matched to a gene. CDR1 is SGHTA, CDR2 FQGNSA, per germline. The CDR3 is CASLKLAGGLVPPDNEQFF. The CDR3 DNA reads as TGTGCCAGCCTAAAGCTAGCGGGAGGCCTCGTCCCACCTGATAATGAGCAGTTCTTC.

This chain connects TRBV20-1 to TRBJ2-1, with D maybe TRBD2 (6 bases). The J call may be in error: the DNA end matches TRBJ2-7 better. This CDR3 is built from 16 residues. The germline gives CDR1 DFQATT, CDR2 SNEGSKA (reference sequence). The CDR3 loop reads CSAAELAPLSYNEQYF. The CDR3 bases are TGCAGTGCTGCTGAACTAGCTCCTCTCTCCTACAATGAGCAGTACTTC.

This chain links TRBV20-1 with TRBJ2-4; tentatively, D is TRBD2 (7 bases). Germline lookup yields CDR1 DFQATT and CDR2 SNEGSKA (reference sequence). The V end was cut by 3 bases, the J end by 3 bases, with 30 bases between. CDR3 size: 20 residues. The CDR3 here is CSASPSGARGGRLVKNIQYF. The CDR3 nucleotides read TGCAGTGCTAGCCCTAGCGGAGCAAGAGGGGGGAGACTGGTCAAAAACATTCAGTACTTC.

This clonotype was counted only a few times. V gene TRBV2 combines with J gene TRBJ2-3, with D hard to call. This CDR3 comprises 13 residues. Trimming took off 6 bases at V and 4 bases at J, with 11 bases between the two ends. In germline, CDR1 is SNHLY, CDR2 FYNNEI. The CDR3 region has the DNA TGTGCCAGCAGACCCCCCAGCGCAGATACGCAGTATTTT. Translating it yields CASRPPSADTQYF.

The rearrangement joins TRBV9 to TRBJ2-7, with D possibly TRBD2 on 5 matching bases. TRBJ2-1 explains the end of the DNA better; the J call may be wrong. Germline CDR1 reads SGDLS; CDR2 reads YYNGEE. CDR3 length: 12 residues. The CDR3 coding sequence is TGTGCCAGCAGCGTATTGGGGAGTGAGCAGTTCTTC. It encodes CASSVLGSEQFF.

The genes are TRBV10-3 and TRBJ2-3; 8 positions match TRBD1. Germline lookup yields CDR1 ENHRY and CDR2 SYGVKD. With V trimmed by 3 bases and J by 0 bases, 8 bases remained unmatched. This CDR3 has 17 residues. CDR3 DNA sequence: TGTGCCATCAGTGAAAGTCTTTGGACAGGGAGCACAGATACGCAGTATTTT. As protein: CAISESLWTGSTDTQYF.

This clonotype was seen more than once but under ten times. The chain carries TRBV27 and TRBJ1-5; D is uncertain. Trimming left V 3 bases short and J 11 bases short, with 11 bases between. Germline lookup yields CDR1 MNHEY and CDR2 SMNVEV (reference sequence). The CDR3 length is 12 residues. CDR3 sequence (DNA): TGTGCCAGCAGTTTCCCCGGACGGTCCCAGCATTTT. Its protein is CASSFPGRSQHF.

The rearrangement links TRBV6-1 to TRBJ1-5, with 7 nucleotides matching TRBD1. Trimming cost V 3 bases and J 5 bases; bases outside gene matches: 10. Germline V gene sequence: CDR1 MNHNS, CDR2 SASEGT. This CDR3 comprises 16 residues. The CDR3 DNA reads as TGTGCCAGCAGTGACCGACAGGGCCAGAAATATCAGCCCCAGCATTTT. This gives the protein CASSDRQGQKYQPQHF.

V gene TRBV18 combines with J gene TRBJ2-7; D remains unclear. Trimming removed 5 bases at V and 3 bases at J, with 14 bases between. Germline CDR1 and CDR2: KGHSH and LQKENI. This CDR3 contains 14 residues. The CDR3 loop reads CASSTTPGHYEQYF. For the CDR3, the DNA is TGTGCCAGCTCAACTACCCCCGGGCACTACGAGCAGTACTTC.